Below are 13 T cell receptor beta chains sequenced from a single sample in a study of CD8+CD57+ T cells in acquired aplastic anemia. CDR3 and TCR beta VDJ profiling relied on genomic DNA as the template. TCRdb re-analysed the reads in MiXCR, keeping a single row per CDR3 protein. The sample holds roughly 170,000 distinct CDR3 sequences, around 60% seen once. The specimen sequenced was sorted CD4+, CD8+, or CD8+CD57+ T cells (not recorded which) from PBMCs. The receptor source for this set is a human donor in good health.

Only one count was recorded for this clonotype. V usage is TRBV15 and J usage is TRBJ2-7; 7 positions match TRBD1. After removal of 1 base from V and 4 bases from J, the junction contained 10 bases not matched to a gene. Germline V CDR1 and CDR2: LNHNV, YYDKDF (reference sequence). The CDR3 has 16 residues. CDR3 amino acids: CATSRAGLTGKYEQYF. The CDR3 DNA reads TGTGCCACCAGCAGAGCCGGTTTGACAGGGAAATACGAGCAGTACTTC.

The chain has TRBV24-1 and TRBJ2-3; the D is unclear. CDR3 length equals 12 residues. Germline V lookup: CDR1 KGHDR, CDR2 SFDVKD. V dropped 3 bases and J dropped 6 bases, with 6 bases sitting between them. The CDR3, as DNA: TGTGCCACCAGTGATGCTTGGGATACGCAGTATTTT. Translated, it gives CATSDAWDTQYF.

This clonotype was observed a single time. The V call is TRBV2, the J call TRBJ2-5; D not resolved. TRBJ2-1 matches the DNA end more closely, so the J call is doubtful. CDR3 length equals 15 residues. From germline, CDR1 is SNHLY and CDR2 FYNNEI. The CDR3 DNA is TGTGCCAGCACGGTTTACGCCTACGGCGGTAATGAGCAGTTCTTC. Translating gives CASTVYAYGGNEQFF.

This sequence joins TRBV20-1 and TRBJ1-6, with 9 bases lining up with TRBD1. The CDR3 loop spans 15 amino acids. Trimming removed 3 bases from V and 8 bases from J; junction bases left unmatched: 8. The germline V gene encodes CDR1 DFQATT and CDR2 SNEGSKA (reference sequence). CDR3 in DNA: TGCAGTGCTAGCGATAGACAGGGGGGGTATTCACCCCTCCACTTT. Translated: CSASDRQGGYSPLHF.

The CDR3: CASSELVSSYNEQFF. The CDR3 region has the DNA TGTGCCAGCAGCGAACTGGTTAGCTCCTACAATGAGCAGTTCTTC. The chain uses TRBV7-8 and TRBJ2-1; no clear D. The germline V gene has CDR1 SGHVS and CDR2 FQNEAQ. The CDR3 is 15 residues long. The V and J ends lost 5 bases and 0 bases respectively, with 11 bases between them.

Comment on this clonotype: An end of the junction differs from the germline gene, which may be a read error. The genes are TRBV7-9 and TRBJ2-5, with D perhaps TRBD1 (6 bases). This CDR3 contains 15 residues. The germline V gene encodes CDR1 SEHNR and CDR2 FQNEAQ (reference sequence). CDR3 DNA sequence: TGCGCCAGCAGCCAAGAACGGGACATTCAAGAGACCCAGTACTTC. Translating gives CASSQERDIQETQYF. The full variable domain, its missing parts supplied by reference TRBV7-9 and TRBJ2-5, is DTGVSQNPRHKITKRGQNVTFRCDPISEHNRLYWYRQTLGQGPEFLTYFQNEAQLEKSRLLSDRFSAERPKGSFSTLEIQRTEQGDSAMYLCASSQERDIQETQYFGPGTRLLVL.

In this sample, this clonotype turned up many times. The rearrangement joins TRBV2 to TRBJ1-2; D uncertain. CDR3 length: 15 residues. V lost 3 bases and J 4 bases, leaving 15 bases between the germline ends. CDR1 and CDR2 (germline): SNHLY, FYNNEI. CDR3 bases: TGTGCCAGCAGTGAGTTGGAGGGAGCCATCTATGGCTACACCTTC. It encodes CASSELEGAIYGYTF.

This rearrangement joins TRBV4-3 to TRBJ2-7; D possibly corresponds to TRBD2 (7 bases). V lost 4 bases and J lost 3, with 16 bases in between. The CDR3 totals 15 residues. Germline values: CDR1 LGHNA, CDR2 YSLEER. The CDR3 region is CASSPLAGANYEQYF. In nucleotides, the CDR3 is TGCGCCAGCAGCCCTTTGGCGGGGGCGAACTACGAGCAGTACTTC.

The V gene is TRBV10-3, the J gene TRBJ2-2; possibly TRBD2 for D (6 bases). The CDR3 covers 14 residues. V was trimmed by 7 bases and J by 1 base, leaving 10 bases between them. CDR1 ENHRY and CDR2 SYGVKD come from the germline V gene. The chain's CDR3 is CAIKSSENTGELFF. The DNA of the CDR3 is TGTGCCATCAAGTCTAGCGAGAACACCGGGGAGCTGTTTTTT.

This sequence joins TRBV6-4 and TRBJ2-5, with D unresolved. Trimming cost V 2 bases and J 4 bases, with 8 bases left between them. CDR1 MRHNA and CDR2 SNTAGT come from the germline V gene. CDR3 length equals 13 residues. The CDR3 sequence is CASSDRLGETQYF. The DNA for the CDR3 is TGTGCCAGCAGTGACAGGCTCGGAGAGACCCAGTACTTC.

The chain uses TRBV20-1 and TRBJ2-1; D is undetermined. The length of the CDR3 is 11 residues. Trimming stripped 7 bases from V and 7 bases from J, with 11 bases between. From germline, CDR1 is DFQATT and CDR2 SNEGSKA (reference sequence). The CDR3 here is CSVNPENEQFF. CDR3 nucleotides: TGCAGTGTAAACCCGGAGAATGAGCAGTTCTTC.

This clonotype was recorded at least ten times. The chain uses TRBV19 and TRBJ2-7; 7 nucleotides match TRBD1. V lost 6 bases, J lost 2 bases, and 7 bases stayed unmatched. This CDR3 region has 14 residues. Per germline, CDR1 LNHDA and CDR2 SQIVND (reference sequence). This chain's CDR3 is CASRIRQGAYEQYF. CDR3 nucleotides: TGTGCCAGTAGGATCAGACAGGGCGCCTACGAGCAGTACTTC.

This clonotype was recorded a few times. The V gene is TRBV7-6, the J gene TRBJ2-5, with no clear D. The germline gives CDR1 SGHVS, CDR2 FNYEAQ. The germline V and J ends were trimmed by 4 bases and 1 base, with 7 bases remaining between them. The CDR3 has 13 residues. CDR3 region: CASSSLAQETQYF. The DNA of the CDR3 is TGTGCCAGCAGCTCGTTGGCCCAAGAGACCCAGTACTTC.